This T cell receptor beta chain was sequenced for a study of T cells and copy number aberrations in small-cell lung cancer. The repertoire was sequenced with immunoSEQ multiplex PCR; TCRdb's copy has only in-frame clones and lacks some. The sample holds 2,500 or so clones; roughly 84% are singletons and the top ten take roughly 10%. The sequencing sample was made of normal tissue next to the tumor. The TCR sequence derives from a man aged 70 or older with small cell lung cancer.

The CDR3 here is CASSPPVGGAGTDTQYF. CDR3 nucleotide sequence: TGTGCCAGCTCACCACCGGTTGGAGGAGCAGGCACAGATACGCAGTATTTT. This chain joins TRBV18 and TRBJ2-3, with D possibly matching TRBD2 (5 bases). Deletions cut 0 bases from V and 1 base from J, with 14 bases between. This CDR3 comprises 17 residues. CDR1 is KGHSH and CDR2 is LQKENI in the germline V gene. Looking up the rest from reference TRBV18 and TRBJ2-3 gives the full variable domain: NAGVMQNPRHLVRRRGQEARLRCSPMKGHSHVYWYRQLPEEGLKFMVYLQKENIIDESGMPKERFSAEFPKEGPSILRIQQVVRGDSAAYFCASSPPVGGAGTDTQYFGPGTRLTVL.